A selection of T cell receptor beta chains follows, all from one sample in a study of metastatic and nonmetastatic thyroid tumors. TCRdb called clones again from the PCR reads with MiXCR. The table lists around 20,000 clones, 36% of them singletons, with 29% in the top ten. Sequencing was carried out using tumor tissue. The receptor set was obtained from a female donor with papillary thyroid cancer or a benign thyroid nodule (not recorded which). Some clones in this sample may be carry-over from other donors' samples. CDR3s leave out the opening cysteine and the closing phenylalanine or tryptophan. Each record gives: V gene, D gene, J gene, CDR3 protein. D genes are given only for firm matches.

v_gene: TRBV19
d_gene: -
j_gene: TRBJ2-2
CDR3aa: ASSIQGPNTGELF

v_gene: TRBV7-6
d_gene: -
j_gene: TRBJ2-5
CDR3aa: ASSLDSGIRETQY

v_gene: TRBV12-3/TRBV12-4
d_gene: TRBD2
j_gene: TRBJ2-5
CDR3aa: ASSLMAGGEETQY

v_gene: TRBV2
d_gene: -
j_gene: TRBJ2-1
CDR3aa: ASSVERANEQF

v_gene: TRBV27
d_gene: -
j_gene: TRBJ1-2
CDR3aa: ASSPRNDYGGT

v_gene: TRBV5-1
d_gene: -
j_gene: TRBJ2-2
CDR3aa: ASSSTRRNTGELF

v_gene: TRBV28
d_gene: TRBD2
j_gene: TRBJ2-3
CDR3aa: ASTWGSGSNTQY

v_gene: TRBV5-8
d_gene: -
j_gene: TRBJ2-7
CDR3aa: ASSLGAYEQY

v_gene: TRBV5-1
d_gene: -
j_gene: TRBJ1-4
CDR3aa: ASSLGSYSTNEKLF

v_gene: TRBV5-1
d_gene: TRBD2
j_gene: TRBJ2-7
CDR3aa: ASSLDWASGIYEQY

v_gene: TRBV4-3
d_gene: TRBD1
j_gene: TRBJ1-5
CDR3aa: ASSPHDRGSAPQH

v_gene: TRBV4-2
d_gene: TRBD1
j_gene: TRBJ2-7
CDR3aa: ASSQDPGTGGAYEQY

v_gene: TRBV15
d_gene: TRBD2
j_gene: TRBJ2-2
CDR3aa: ATSRGGLAENTGELF

v_gene: TRBV6-2/TRBV6-3
d_gene: -
j_gene: TRBJ1-5
CDR3aa: ASPYSRRVAVYSNQPQH

v_gene: TRBV11-2
d_gene: -
j_gene: TRBJ2-1
CDR3aa: ASSPGHSRLMDEQF

v_gene: TRBV10-1
d_gene: TRBD1
j_gene: TRBJ2-2
CDR3aa: ASSHAGQGKTGELF

v_gene: TRBV6-1
d_gene: -
j_gene: TRBJ2-3
CDR3aa: ASSEAQISTDTQY

v_gene: TRBV9
d_gene: -
j_gene: TRBJ2-6
CDR3aa: ASSRPSGANVLT

v_gene: TRBV19
d_gene: -
j_gene: TRBJ1-4
CDR3aa: ASSIGQQRGEKLF

v_gene: TRBV5-1
d_gene: -
j_gene: TRBJ2-6
CDR3aa: ASSLDRTLFSGANVLT

v_gene: TRBV19
d_gene: -
j_gene: TRBJ2-1
CDR3aa: ASSRRGGSYNEQF

v_gene: TRBV27
d_gene: TRBD2
j_gene: TRBJ2-7
CDR3aa: ASRTGTSRSYEQY

v_gene: TRBV5-1
d_gene: -
j_gene: TRBJ1-4
CDR3aa: ASSWGPGEKLF

v_gene: TRBV25-1
d_gene: TRBD2
j_gene: TRBJ2-3
CDR3aa: ASSSGLAGVFGRPTDTQY

v_gene: TRBV6-6
d_gene: TRBD1
j_gene: TRBJ2-4
CDR3aa: ASSYSGQNQY

v_gene: TRBV18
d_gene: TRBD2
j_gene: TRBJ2-2
CDR3aa: ASSPDIQGGVGELF

v_gene: TRBV4-2
d_gene: TRBD2
j_gene: TRBJ2-3
CDR3aa: ASSQDFGRADTQY

v_gene: TRBV24-1
d_gene: TRBD2
j_gene: TRBJ2-3
CDR3aa: ATSVPLAGGQDTQY

v_gene: TRBV28
d_gene: -
j_gene: TRBJ1-5
CDR3aa: ASSFAPENQPQH

v_gene: TRBV2
d_gene: -
j_gene: TRBJ1-6
CDR3aa: ASYTGIYNSPLH

v_gene: TRBV6-1
d_gene: -
j_gene: TRBJ1-2
CDR3aa: ASSEASGAYGYT

v_gene: TRBV6-1
d_gene: -
j_gene: TRBJ1-1
CDR3aa: ASRGTTYTEAF

v_gene: TRBV6-1
d_gene: -
j_gene: TRBJ1-6
CDR3aa: ASIVSKYNSPLH

v_gene: TRBV15
d_gene: TRBD2
j_gene: TRBJ2-7
CDR3aa: ATSMSGTYEQY

v_gene: TRBV2
d_gene: TRBD2
j_gene: TRBJ2-1
CDR3aa: ARGDPGEDNEQF

v_gene: TRBV11-2
d_gene: TRBD2
j_gene: TRBJ2-1
CDR3aa: ASSSQLAGVYNEQF

v_gene: TRBV6-5
d_gene: -
j_gene: TRBJ1-2
CDR3aa: ASRSQGNYGYT

v_gene: TRBV4-1
d_gene: -
j_gene: TRBJ1-1
CDR3aa: ASSRLADRPSEAF

v_gene: TRBV6-1
d_gene: TRBD1
j_gene: TRBJ2-7
CDR3aa: ASKPGQAYEQY

v_gene: TRBV13
d_gene: -
j_gene: TRBJ1-2
CDR3aa: ASSRGVDYGYT

v_gene: TRBV6-1
d_gene: -
j_gene: TRBJ2-7
CDR3aa: ASSPGDSYEQY